This T cell receptor beta chain was recovered during a study of T cells in Graves' hyperthyroidism and ophthalmopathy. RNA transcripts were the template for amplifying TCR beta CDR3 regions. The HTBI primer set drove a first-round RT-PCR of the TCR CDR3. TCRdb used MiXCR to reprocess the multiplex PCR reads, holding one entry per CDR3 protein. This sample has over 400,000 distinct CDR3 sequences, with over 12% found just once. Orbital computed tomography and thyroid ultrasound, together with serum TRAb and thyroxine and clinical symptoms, were used for diagnoses. This clonotype was counted at least ten times. This CDR3 region has 15 residues. Unmatched junction bases numbered 11, after V lost 6 bases and J lost 6 bases. Germline V CDR1 and CDR2: ENHRY, SYGVKD.

The origin of this receptor is a man younger than 35 with Graves' ophthalmopathy. Sequencing used blood. The J gene is TRBJ2-3, the V gene TRBV10-3, with 8 bases fitting TRBD1. The CDR3 protein is CAISLTGQVFDTQYF. The CDR3 nucleotides are TGTGCCATCAGCCTCACGGGACAGGTATTTGATACGCAGTATTTT.